This TCR beta chain was identified during a study of Graves' ophthalmopathy and Graves' hyperthyroidism. Study results and caveats: Thyroid clonotypes that were expanded above 0.001 frequency mostly also appeared in blood.

V was clipped by 6 bases and J by 0 bases, with 12 bases between them. The CDR3 totals 14 residues. A remark on this clonotype: Its antigen is currently unknown.

CDR3 regions of TCR beta were amplified from RNA transcripts. The authors performed first-round RT-PCR with HTBI primers and then a second-round multiplex PCR. In TCRdb, the multiplex PCR reads were re-called with MiXCR into one record per CDR3 protein. This table holds 210,000 or so distinct CDR3 sequences, just under 30% found once. Material: peripheral blood. This clonotype was obtained from a man aged 50 to 59 with Graves' ophthalmopathy. V gene TRBV12-3 or TRBV12-4 combines with J gene TRBJ2-7; D is uncertain. This chain's CDR3 is CASRRTVSSYEQYF. The CDR3 nucleotides read TGTGCCAGCAGAAGGACCGTTAGCTCCTACGAGCAGTACTTC.